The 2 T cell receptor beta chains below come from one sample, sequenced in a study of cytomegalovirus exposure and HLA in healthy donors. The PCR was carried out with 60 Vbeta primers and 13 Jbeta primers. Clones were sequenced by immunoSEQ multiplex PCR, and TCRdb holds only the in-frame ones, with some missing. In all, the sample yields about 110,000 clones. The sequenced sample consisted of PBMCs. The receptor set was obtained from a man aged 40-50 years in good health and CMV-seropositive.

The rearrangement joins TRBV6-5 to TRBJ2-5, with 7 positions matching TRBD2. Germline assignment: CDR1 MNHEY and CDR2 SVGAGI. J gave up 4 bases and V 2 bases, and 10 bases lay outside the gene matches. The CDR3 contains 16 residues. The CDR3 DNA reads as TGTGCCAGCAGTTACAGCGGGAACCCAGTAGGAGAGACCCAGTACTTC. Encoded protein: CASSYSGNPVGETQYF.

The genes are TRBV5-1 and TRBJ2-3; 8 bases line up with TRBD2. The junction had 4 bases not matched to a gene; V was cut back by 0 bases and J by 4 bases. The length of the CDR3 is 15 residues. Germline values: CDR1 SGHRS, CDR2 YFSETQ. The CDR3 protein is CASSLEGGRSDTQYF. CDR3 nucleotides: TGCGCCAGCAGCTTGGAGGGCGGGAGGTCAGATACGCAGTATTTT.